Each of the 6 T cell receptor beta chains below was sequenced from the same sample in a study of CD8+ T cells in alopecia areata. Investigators isolated RNA and reverse transcribed it into cDNA to act as the sequencing template. Produced via immunoSEQ multiplex PCR; TCRdb's table is partial and in-frame only. This table holds 110,000 or so clones, around 64% found once. The sample taken for sequencing was CD4+ T cells sorted from blood. The source of these receptors is a human donor in good health.

The V and J genes are TRBV29-1 and TRBJ1-2; D remains ambiguous. Germline CDR1 SQVTM, CDR2 ANQGSEA. V shed 8 bases and J shed 5 bases, with 15 bases lying between them. This CDR3 region has 12 residues. The CDR3, as DNA: TGCAGCATATTGACCGAGTTGTATGGCTACACCTTC. Residues: CSILTELYGYTF. Full variable domain (remainder filled in from reference TRBV29-1 and TRBJ1-2): SAVISQKPSRDICQRGTSLTIQCQVDSQVTMMFWYRQQPGQSLTLIATANQGSEATYESGFVIDKFPISRPNLTFSTLTVSNMSPEDSSIYLCSILTELYGYTFGSGTRLTVV.

This clone has only one observation. V gene TRBV5-1 combines with J gene TRBJ1-1, with 7 positions matching TRBD1. The CDR3 is made up of 11 amino acids. CDR1 SGHRS and CDR2 YFSETQ come from the germline V gene. The J segment lost 10 bases and the V segment lost 4 bases, leaving 4 bases of the junction unmatched. Written as DNA, the CDR3 is TGCGCCAGCAGCGACCCAGGGGGAGCTTTCTTT. Translating it yields CASSDPGGAFF.

This clone was observed a handful of times. Here the CDR3 DNA reads TGTGCCAGCAGCTTAGCGCGGGGGGCATACTACGAGCAGTACTTC. It translates to CASSLARGAYYEQYF. The gene calls are TRBV7-2 and TRBJ2-7; TRBD2 matches 8 bases. The V segment lost 0 bases and the J segment 3 bases; nucleotides outside the gene matches: 4. This CDR3 region has 15 residues. Germline V gives CDR1 SGHTA, CDR2 FQGNSA. Full variable domain (outside the CDR3, taken from reference TRBV7-2 and TRBJ2-7): GAGVSQSPSNKVTEKGKDVELRCDPISGHTALYWYRQSLGQGLEFLIYFQGNSAPDKSGLPSDRFSAERTGGSVSTLTIQRTQQEDSAVYLCASSLARGAYYEQYFGPGTRLTVT.

The chain has TRBV7-2 and TRBJ2-5; D is ambiguous. V was clipped by 0 bases and J by 5 bases, with 13 bases between them. Germline lookup yields CDR1 SGHTA and CDR2 FQGNSA. This CDR3 is 15 amino acids long. The CDR3 DNA is TGTGCCAGCAGCTTAGCGAGGAGTTTAACCGAGACCCAGTACTTC. It is translated as CASSLARSLTETQYF.

The J gene is TRBJ2-2, the V gene TRBV27, with TRBD2 matching 11 bases. Germline CDR1 reads MNHEY; CDR2 reads SMNVEV (reference sequence). V dropped 4 bases and J dropped 6; count of bases not matched to a gene: 7. The CDR3 covers 16 residues. The CDR3 spells CASSSHSGGAAGELFF. CDR3 DNA: TGTGCCAGCAGTTCCCATAGCGGGGGGGCGGCCGGGGAGCTGTTTTTT.

The table lists this clone with a few counts. The CDR3 nucleotides are TGTGCCACCAGTTCGGACAGGGGCTACTATGGCTACACCTTC. Translation: CATSSDRGYYGYTF. The chain combines TRBV15 with TRBJ1-2; 9 positions match TRBD1. The CDR3 extends over 14 amino acids. From germline, CDR1 is LNHNV and CDR2 YYDKDF (reference sequence). Trimming took 6 bases from V and 3 from J; bases not matched to a gene: 5.